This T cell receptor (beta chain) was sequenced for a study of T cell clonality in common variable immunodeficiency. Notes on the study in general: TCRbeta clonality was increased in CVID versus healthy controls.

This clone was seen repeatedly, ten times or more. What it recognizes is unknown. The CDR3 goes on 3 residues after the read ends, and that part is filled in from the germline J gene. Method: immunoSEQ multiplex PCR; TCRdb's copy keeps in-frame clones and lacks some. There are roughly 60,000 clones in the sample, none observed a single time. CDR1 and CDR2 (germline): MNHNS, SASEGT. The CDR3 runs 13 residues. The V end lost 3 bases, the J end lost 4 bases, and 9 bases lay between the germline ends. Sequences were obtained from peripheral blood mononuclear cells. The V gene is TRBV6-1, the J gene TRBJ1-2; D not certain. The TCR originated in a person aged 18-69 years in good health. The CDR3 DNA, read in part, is TGTGCCAGCAGTGATGGTGTGCGCTATGGC. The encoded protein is CASSDGVRYG. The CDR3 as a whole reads CASSDGVRYGYTF.